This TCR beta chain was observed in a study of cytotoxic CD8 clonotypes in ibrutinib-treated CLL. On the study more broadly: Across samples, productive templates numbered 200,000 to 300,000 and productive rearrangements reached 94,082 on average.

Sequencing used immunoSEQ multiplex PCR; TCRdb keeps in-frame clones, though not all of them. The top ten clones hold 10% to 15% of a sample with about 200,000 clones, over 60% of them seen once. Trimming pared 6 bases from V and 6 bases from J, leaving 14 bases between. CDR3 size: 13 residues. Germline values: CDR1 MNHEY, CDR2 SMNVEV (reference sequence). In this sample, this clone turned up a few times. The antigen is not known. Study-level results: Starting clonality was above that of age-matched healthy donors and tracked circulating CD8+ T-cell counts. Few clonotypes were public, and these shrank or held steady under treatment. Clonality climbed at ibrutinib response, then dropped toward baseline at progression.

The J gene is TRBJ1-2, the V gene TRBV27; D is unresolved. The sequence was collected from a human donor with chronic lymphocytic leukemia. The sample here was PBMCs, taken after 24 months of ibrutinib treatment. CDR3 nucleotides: TGTGCCAGCAGCCCACAGAACGTAGATGGCTACACCTTC. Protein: CASSPQNVDGYTF.